The clone carrying this T cell receptor beta chain was seen repeatedly, ten times or more. This record comes from a study of naive and memory T cell subsets. This CDR3 is built from 15 residues. CDR1 and CDR2 (germline): SGHTA, FQGNSA. The J segment lost 4 bases and the V segment lost 1 base, leaving 7 bases of the junction unmatched. Four PCR rounds used nested alpha and beta constant region primers plus the SP2 primer. Using its own MiXCR run on the 5' RACE reads, TCRdb lists one record per CDR3 protein. Of tens of thousands of distinct CDR3 sequences in the sample, 7.6% were seen once. TCR cDNA received a 3' ligated oligonucleotide that carried a UMI.

The TCR comes from a female donor in good health. The V call is TRBV7-2, the J call TRBJ2-7, with 7 bases aligning to TRBD1. This CDR3 reads CASSLGPGQTYEQYF. In DNA form, the CDR3 reads TGTGCCAGCAGCTTAGGCCCGGGACAGACTTACGAGCAGTACTTC.